A selection of T cell receptor beta chains follows, all from one sample in a study of control samples from healthy donors and cancer patients. Some clones are missing from TCRdb's copy, which holds only in-frame ones; the method was immunoSEQ multiplex PCR. The sample includes roughly 94,000 clones, less than 85% of them seen just once. The sequenced sample was PBMCs. These receptor sequences come from an older man with lung cancer. Each CDR3 is given with its conserved first and last residue. A D gene is named only where the DNA matches it firmly. For some rows the clone size is stated as once, few or many, or as a class when expanded; others skip it.

J | D | V | size | CDR3 | DNA
TRBJ2-5 | NA | TRBV27 | NA | CASSPSGGSETQYF | TGTGCCAGCAGCCCATCCGGAGGTAGCGAGACCCAGTACTTC
TRBJ1-2 | NA | TRBV3-1/TRBV3-2 | NA | CASSQGWVSGAGYTF | TGTGCCAGCAGCCAAGGGTGGGTGAGCGGGGCTGGCTACACCTTC
TRBJ2-3 | TRBD2 | TRBV3-1/TRBV3-2 | once | CASSQALAGGQTDTQYF | TGTGCCAGCAGCCAGGCACTAGCGGGGGGGCAGACAGATACGCAGTATTTT
TRBJ2-2 | TRBD1 | TRBV4-3 | NA | CASSRSLGTGYTGELFF | TGCGCCAGCAGCCGTAGTTTGGGGACAGGGTACACCGGGGAGCTGTTTTTT
TRBJ1-1 | NA | TRBV4-2 | NA | CASSQDRRGTGAEAFF | TGTGCCAGCAGCCAAGATCGGCGGGGGACCGGGGCTGAAGCTTTCTTT
TRBJ1-2 | NA | TRBV19 | NA | CASSRIEYYGYTF | TGTGCCAGCAGTCGAATTGAGTACTATGGCTACACCTTC
TRBJ2-7 | NA | TRBV27 | NA | CASSLRGSYEQYF | TGTGCCAGCAGTTTAAGGGGGAGCTACGAGCAGTACTTC
TRBJ2-7 | NA | TRBV10-2 | NA | CASSENPGAYEQYF | TGCGCCAGCAGTGAAAACCCGGGGGCCTACGAGCAGTACTTC
TRBJ2-7 | TRBD1 | TRBV7-8 | few | CASSWWTGTYEQYF | TGTGCCAGCAGCTGGTGGACAGGGACCTACGAGCAGTACTTC
TRBJ2-4 | TRBD1 | TRBV5-4 | NA | CASSLGQGAGNIQYF | TGTGCCAGCAGCTTGGGGCAGGGGGCGGGAAACATTCAGTACTTC
TRBJ2-3 | NA | TRBV19 | NA | CASSIAGGIADTQYF | TGTGCCAGTAGTATAGCCGGGGGAATTGCAGATACGCAGTATTTT
TRBJ2-2 | NA | TRBV9 | NA | CASSVVSNTGELFF | TGTGCCAGCAGCGTAGTCAGCAACACCGGGGAGCTGTTTTTT
TRBJ1-5 | NA | TRBV2 | NA | CASRRGALRGNQPQHF | TGTGCCAGCAGGCGGGGGGCCCTGAGGGGCAATCAGCCCCAGCATTTT
TRBJ1-2 | NA | TRBV28 | once | CASRAGNGLINYGYTF | TGTGCCAGCAGAGCAGGGAATGGACTAATTAACTATGGCTACACCTTC
TRBJ2-3 | TRBD2 | TRBV5-1 | NA | CASSIAGGLDTQYF | TGCGCCAGCAGTATCGCGGGGGGGTTAGATACGCAGTATTTT
TRBJ2-7 | TRBD2 | TRBV6-5 | NA | CASRTAGVITYEQYF | TGTGCCAGCAGGACTGCGGGGGTTATCACCTACGAGCAGTACTTC
TRBJ1-1 | NA | TRBV10-3 | few | CAISESEGGATEAFF | TGTGCCATCAGTGAGTCTGAGGGGGGTGCCACTGAAGCTTTCTTT
TRBJ2-6 | NA | TRBV24-1 | NA | CATSDPQASGANVLTF | TGTGCCACCAGTGACCCACAGGCCTCTGGGGCCAACGTCCTGACTTTC
TRBJ1-4 | NA | TRBV25-1 | NA | CASSEWWRQDLYEKLFF | TGTGCCAGCAGTGAATGGTGGCGGCAGGATCTTTATGAAAAACTGTTTTTT
TRBJ2-3 | NA | TRBV18 | NA | CASSDLSTDTQYF | TGTGCCAGCTCAGACTTGAGCACAGATACGCAGTATTTT
TRBJ1-2 | TRBD1 | TRBV14 | NA | CASSPLGRGPDGYTF | TGTGCCAGCAGCCCTCTGGGGAGGGGGCCGGATGGCTACACCTTC
TRBJ1-5 | TRBD1 | TRBV30 | NA | CAWSVWQGGQPQHF | TGTGCCTGGAGTGTTTGGCAGGGGGGTCAGCCCCAGCATTTT
TRBJ2-6 | NA | TRBV6-4 | NA | CASRTDSGANVLTF | TGTGCCAGCAGAACCGACTCTGGGGCCAACGTCCTGACTTTC
TRBJ2-3 | TRBD2 | TRBV19 | NA | CASSLTSGGTTDTQYF | TGTGCCAGTAGTCTGACTAGCGGGGGGACCACAGATACGCAGTATTTT
TRBJ2-2 | NA | TRBV10-2 | NA | CASSTLLANTGELFF | TGCGCCAGCAGTACCCTCTTAGCCAACACCGGGGAGCTGTTTTTT
TRBJ1-3 | NA | TRBV27 | NA | CASSLARGYGNTIYF | TGTGCCAGCAGTTTAGCCAGGGGATATGGAAACACCATATATTTT
TRBJ2-7 | NA | TRBV5-1 | once | CASSLADLGYTYEQYF | TGCGCCAGCAGCTTGGCCGATTTGGGGTATACCTACGAGCAGTACTTC
TRBJ2-1 | TRBD1 | TRBV5-4 | NA | CASSNPANRGEQFF | TGTGCCAGCAGCAACCCAGCGAACAGGGGGGAGCAGTTCTTC
TRBJ2-7 | NA | TRBV28 | NA | CASRNRGPSLAQYF | TGTGCCAGCAGGAACCGGGGCCCCTCATTGGCGCAGTACTTC
TRBJ1-3 | NA | TRBV19 | NA | CASSIRGQGRLSGNTIYF | TGTGCCAGTAGTATAAGAGGGCAGGGCCGTCTCTCTGGAAACACCATATATTTT
TRBJ1-1 | NA | TRBV9 | NA | CASNDIPQEASEAFF | TGTGCCAGCAACGATATTCCACAGGAGGCCTCTGAAGCTTTCTTT
TRBJ2-7 | NA | TRBV10-2 | once | CASSANFGYEQYF | TGCGCCAGCAGCGCTAATTTTGGCTACGAGCAGTACTTC
TRBJ2-7 | TRBD1 | TRBV19 | once | CASSPRGHGEQYF | TGTGCCAGTAGTCCCAGGGGGCATGGCGAGCAGTACTTC
TRBJ2-3 | NA | TRBV11-2 | NA | CASSWNLHSTDTQYF | TGTGCCAGCAGCTGGAACTTACACAGCACAGATACGCAGTATTTT
TRBJ2-1 | NA | TRBV7-2 | NA | CASSLQGGGYNEQFF | TGTGCCAGCAGCTTACAGGGGGGTGGCTACAATGAGCAGTTCTTC
TRBJ2-1 | TRBD2 | TRBV18 | few | CASSPGGGGLSYNEQFF | TGTGCCAGCTCACCGGGAGGCGGGGGGTTGTCCTACAATGAGCAGTTCTTC
TRBJ2-3 | NA | TRBV5-4 | NA | CASSLGGAGCFTDTQYF | TGTGCCAGCAGCTTGGGGGGGGCGGGGTGTTTCACAGATACGCAGTATTTT
TRBJ2-2 | NA | TRBV20-1 | NA | CSASGRNTGELFF | TGCAGTGCTAGTGGAAGAAACACCGGGGAGCTGTTTTTT
TRBJ1-1 | TRBD1 | TRBV14 | NA | CASSPIDRGTEAFF | TGTGCCAGCAGCCCGATTGACAGGGGCACTGAAGCTTTCTTT
TRBJ2-7 | TRBD2 | TRBV7-9 | NA | CASSRHGGSTYEQYF | TGTGCCAGCAGCCGCCACGGGGGGTCCACCTACGAGCAGTACTTC
TRBJ1-4 | NA | TRBV27 | NA | CASSRRWGTNLNEKLFF | TGTGCCAGCAGTCGCCGATGGGGGACGAACCTTAATGAAAAACTGTTTTTT
TRBJ1-3 | NA | TRBV7-8 | NA | CASRLEGGYFGNTIYF | TGTGCCAGCAGACTAGAAGGAGGGTATTTTGGAAACACCATATATTTT
TRBJ1-1 | NA | TRBV27 | once | CASSFGGLTEAFF | TGTGCCAGCAGTTTTGGGGGGCTCACTGAAGCTTTCTTT
TRBJ2-1 | NA | TRBV7-8 | NA | CASTRDGYNEQFF | TGTGCCAGCACCCGGGACGGATACAATGAGCAGTTCTTC
TRBJ2-2 | NA | TRBV14 | few | CASSQVEGLSGELFF | TGTGCCAGCAGCCAAGTGGAGGGCTTAAGCGGGGAGCTGTTTTTT